The clone carrying this TCR beta chain was observed a few times. The sample comes from a study of cytomegalovirus exposure and HLA in healthy donors. Germline V CDR1 and CDR2: SGHNT, YYREEE (reference sequence). V gave up 3 bases and J gave up 0 bases, with 17 bases separating them. The CDR3 has 17 amino acids. PCR employed 60 Vbeta and 13 Jbeta primers. The assay was immunoSEQ multiplex PCR, and TCRdb's table has in-frame clones only and misses some. This sample has about 130,000 clones, with roughly 72% found just once. The receptor's source is a woman in her fifties or sixties in good health and CMV-seronegative. The sample comprised PBMCs. The J gene is TRBJ2-3, the V gene TRBV5-4, with D possibly being TRBD2 (6 bases). The CDR3 here is CASSSVPGLTSTDTQYF. CDR3 sequence (DNA): TGTGCCAGCAGCTCAGTGCCGGGACTTACTAGCACAGATACGCAGTATTTT.